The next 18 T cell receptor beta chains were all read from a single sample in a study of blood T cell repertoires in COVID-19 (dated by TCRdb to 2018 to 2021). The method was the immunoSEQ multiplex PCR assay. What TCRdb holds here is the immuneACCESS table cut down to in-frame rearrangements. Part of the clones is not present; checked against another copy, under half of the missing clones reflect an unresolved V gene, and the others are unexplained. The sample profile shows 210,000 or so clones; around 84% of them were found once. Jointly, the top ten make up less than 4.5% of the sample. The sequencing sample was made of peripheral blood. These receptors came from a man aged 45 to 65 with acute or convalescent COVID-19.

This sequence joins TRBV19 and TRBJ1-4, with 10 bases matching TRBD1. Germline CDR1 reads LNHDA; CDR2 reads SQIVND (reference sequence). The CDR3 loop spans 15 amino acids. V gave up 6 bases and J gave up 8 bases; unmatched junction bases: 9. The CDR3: CASSRGGTGEEKLFF. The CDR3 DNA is TGTGCCAGTAGCAGGGGTGGGACAGGGGAAGAAAAACTGTTTTTT.

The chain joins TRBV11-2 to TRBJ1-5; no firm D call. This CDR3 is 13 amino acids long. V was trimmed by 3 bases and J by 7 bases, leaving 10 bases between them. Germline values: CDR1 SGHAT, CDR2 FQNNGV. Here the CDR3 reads CASSFSPSQPQHF. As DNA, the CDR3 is TGTGCCAGCAGCTTTTCCCCTAGCCAGCCCCAGCATTTT.

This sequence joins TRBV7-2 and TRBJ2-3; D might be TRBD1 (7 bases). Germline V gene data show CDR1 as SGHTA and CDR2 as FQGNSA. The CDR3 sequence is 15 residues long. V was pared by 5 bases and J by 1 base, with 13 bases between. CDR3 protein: CASSVRDSRTDTQYF. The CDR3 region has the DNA TGTGCCAGCAGCGTGCGGGACAGCCGCACAGATACGCAGTATTTT.

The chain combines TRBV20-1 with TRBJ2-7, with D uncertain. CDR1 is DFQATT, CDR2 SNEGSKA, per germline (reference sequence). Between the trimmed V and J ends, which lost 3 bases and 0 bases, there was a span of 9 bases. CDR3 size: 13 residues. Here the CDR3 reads CSASSRSSYEQYF. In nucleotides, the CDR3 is TGCAGTGCTAGTTCCCGGAGCTCCTACGAGCAGTACTTC.

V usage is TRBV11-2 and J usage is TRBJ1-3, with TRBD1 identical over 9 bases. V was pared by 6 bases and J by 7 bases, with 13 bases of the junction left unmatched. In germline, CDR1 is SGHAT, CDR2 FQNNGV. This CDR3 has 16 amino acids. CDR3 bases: TGTGCCAGCAGTCTTAGGGACAGGGCCCTCGGGAACACCATATATTTT. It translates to CASSLRDRALGNTIYF.

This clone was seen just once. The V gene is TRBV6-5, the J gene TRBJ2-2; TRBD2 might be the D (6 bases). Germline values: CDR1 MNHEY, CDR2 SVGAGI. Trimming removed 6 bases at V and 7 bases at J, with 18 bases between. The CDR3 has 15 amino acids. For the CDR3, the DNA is TGTGCCAGCAGCTTCCAGGACCTCGGGGGCGGGGAGCTGTTTTTT. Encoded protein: CASSFQDLGGGELFF.

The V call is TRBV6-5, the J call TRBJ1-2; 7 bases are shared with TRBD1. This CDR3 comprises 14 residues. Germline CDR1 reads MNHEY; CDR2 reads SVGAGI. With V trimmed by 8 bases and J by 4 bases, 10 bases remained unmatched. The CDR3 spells CASFRGQRTYGYTF. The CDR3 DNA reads TGTGCCAGCTTCCGGGGACAGCGGACCTATGGCTACACCTTC.

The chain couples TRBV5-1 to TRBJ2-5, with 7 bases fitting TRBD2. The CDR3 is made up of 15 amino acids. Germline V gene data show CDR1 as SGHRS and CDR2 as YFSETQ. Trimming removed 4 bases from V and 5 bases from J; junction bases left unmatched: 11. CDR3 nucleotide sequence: TGCGCCAGCAGCGCCTCTAGCGGTTTTGGGGAGACCCAGTACTTC. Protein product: CASSASSGFGETQYF.

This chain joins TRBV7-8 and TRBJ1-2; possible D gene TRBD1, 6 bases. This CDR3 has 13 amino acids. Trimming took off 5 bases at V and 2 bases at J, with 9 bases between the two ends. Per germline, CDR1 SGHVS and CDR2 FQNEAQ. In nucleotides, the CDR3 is TGTGCCAGCAGCGCAGACAGGAACTATGGCTACACCTTC. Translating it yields CASSADRNYGYTF.

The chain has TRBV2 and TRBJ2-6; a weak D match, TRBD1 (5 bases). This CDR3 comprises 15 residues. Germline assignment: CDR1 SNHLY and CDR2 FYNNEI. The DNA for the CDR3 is TGTGGAAGGGGTAGGGTGCAGATGGGGGCCAACGTCCTGACTTTC. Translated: CGRGRVQMGANVLTF.

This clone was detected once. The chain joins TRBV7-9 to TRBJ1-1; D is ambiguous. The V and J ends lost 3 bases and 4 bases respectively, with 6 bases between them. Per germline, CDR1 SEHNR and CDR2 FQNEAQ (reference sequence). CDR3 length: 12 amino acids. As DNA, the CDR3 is TGTGCCAGCAGCTTTTTGAGCACTGAAGCTTTCTTT. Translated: CASSFLSTEAFF.

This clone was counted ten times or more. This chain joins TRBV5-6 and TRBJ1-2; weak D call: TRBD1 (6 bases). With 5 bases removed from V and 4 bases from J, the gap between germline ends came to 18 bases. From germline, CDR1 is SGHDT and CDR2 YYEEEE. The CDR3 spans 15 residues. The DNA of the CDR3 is TGTGCCAGCAGGCTGTACAGGGCGCTGTCCTATGGCTACACCTTC. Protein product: CASRLYRALSYGYTF. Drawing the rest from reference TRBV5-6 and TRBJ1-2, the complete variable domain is DAGVTQSPTHLIKTRGQQVTLRCSPKSGHDTVSWYQQALGQGPQFIFQYYEEEERQRGNFPDRFSGHQFPNYSSELNVNALLLGDSALYLCASRLYRALSYGYTFGSGTRLTVV.

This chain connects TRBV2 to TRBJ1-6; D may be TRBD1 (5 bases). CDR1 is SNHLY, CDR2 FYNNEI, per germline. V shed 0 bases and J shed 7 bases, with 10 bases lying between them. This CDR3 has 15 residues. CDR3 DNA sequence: TGTGCCAGCAGTGAAGCATGGGGGGGAAATTCACCCCTCCACTTT. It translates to CASSEAWGGNSPLHF.

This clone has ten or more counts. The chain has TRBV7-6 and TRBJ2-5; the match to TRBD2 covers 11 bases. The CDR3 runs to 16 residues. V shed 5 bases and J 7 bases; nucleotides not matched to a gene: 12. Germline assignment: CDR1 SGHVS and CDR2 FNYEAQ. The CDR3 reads CASSLGGTSGARTQYF. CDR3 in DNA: TGTGCCAGCAGCCTGGGGGGGACTAGCGGCGCTCGGACCCAGTACTTC.

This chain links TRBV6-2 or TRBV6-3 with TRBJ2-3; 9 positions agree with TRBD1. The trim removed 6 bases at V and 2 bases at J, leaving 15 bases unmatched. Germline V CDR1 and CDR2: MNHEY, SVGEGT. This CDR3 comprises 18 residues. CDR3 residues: CASSPGQGKRVDTDTQYF. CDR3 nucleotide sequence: TGTGCCAGCAGCCCCGGACAGGGGAAAAGGGTGGACACAGATACGCAGTATTTT.

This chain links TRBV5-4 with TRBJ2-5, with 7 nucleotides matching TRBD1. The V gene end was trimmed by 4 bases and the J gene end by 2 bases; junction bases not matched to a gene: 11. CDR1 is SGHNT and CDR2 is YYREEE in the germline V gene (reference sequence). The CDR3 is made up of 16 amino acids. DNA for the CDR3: TGTGCCAGCAGCCCGGGGACAGATCCGGTTCAAGAGACCCAGTACTTC. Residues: CASSPGTDPVQETQYF.

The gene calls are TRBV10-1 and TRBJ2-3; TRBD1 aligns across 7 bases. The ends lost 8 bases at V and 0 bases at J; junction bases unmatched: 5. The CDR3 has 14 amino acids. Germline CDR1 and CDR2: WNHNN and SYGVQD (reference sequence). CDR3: CASRMGQSTDTQYF. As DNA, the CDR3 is TGCGCCAGCCGTATGGGACAGAGCACAGATACGCAGTATTTT.

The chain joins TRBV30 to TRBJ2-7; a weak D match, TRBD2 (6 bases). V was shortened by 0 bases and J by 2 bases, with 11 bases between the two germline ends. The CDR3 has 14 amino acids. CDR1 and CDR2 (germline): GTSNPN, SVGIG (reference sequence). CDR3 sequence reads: CAWSVRGGTYEQYF. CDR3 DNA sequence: TGTGCCTGGAGTGTCCGGGGAGGAACCTACGAGCAGTACTTC. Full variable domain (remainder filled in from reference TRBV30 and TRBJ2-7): SQTIHQWPATLVQPVGSPLSLECTVEGTSNPNLYWYRQAAGRGLQLLFYSVGIGQISSEVPQNLSASRPQDRQFILSSKKLLLSDSGFYLCAWSVRGGTYEQYFGPGTRLTVT.